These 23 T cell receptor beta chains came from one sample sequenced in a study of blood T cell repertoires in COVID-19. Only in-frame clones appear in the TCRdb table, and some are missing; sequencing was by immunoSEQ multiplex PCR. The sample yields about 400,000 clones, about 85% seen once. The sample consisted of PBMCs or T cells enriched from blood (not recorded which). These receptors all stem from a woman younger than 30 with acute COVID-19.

The CDR3 coding sequence is TGTGCCACCAGTGATGTCGGGGGGGGCACGTACGAGCAGTACTTC. Translated: CATSDVGGGTYEQYF. J is TRBJ2-7 and V is TRBV24-1; 8 bases fit TRBD2. Per the germline V gene, CDR1 is KGHDR and CDR2 is SFDVKD. This CDR3 region has 15 residues. V lost 3 bases to trimming and J lost 4 bases; unmatched junction nucleotides: 7.

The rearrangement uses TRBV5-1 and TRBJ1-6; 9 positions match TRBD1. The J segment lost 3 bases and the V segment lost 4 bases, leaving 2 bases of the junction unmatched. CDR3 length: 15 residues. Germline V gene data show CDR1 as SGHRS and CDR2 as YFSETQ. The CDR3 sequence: CASSVTGGYNSPLHF. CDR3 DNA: TGCGCCAGCAGCGTGACAGGGGGCTATAATTCACCCCTCCACTTT. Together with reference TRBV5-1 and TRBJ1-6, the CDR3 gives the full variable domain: KAGVTQTPRYLIKTRGQQVTLSCSPISGHRSVSWYQQTPGQGLQFLFEYFSETQRNKGNFPGRFSGRQFSNSRSEMNVSTLELGDSALYLCASSVTGGYNSPLHFGNGTRLTVT.

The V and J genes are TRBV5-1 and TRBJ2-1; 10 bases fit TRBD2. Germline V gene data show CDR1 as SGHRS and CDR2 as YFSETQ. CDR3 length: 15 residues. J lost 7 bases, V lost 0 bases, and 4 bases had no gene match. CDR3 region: CASSLVLAGANEQFF. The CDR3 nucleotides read TGCGCCAGCAGCTTGGTTCTAGCGGGAGCGAATGAGCAGTTCTTC. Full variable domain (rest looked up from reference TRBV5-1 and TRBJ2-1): KAGVTQTPRYLIKTRGQQVTLSCSPISGHRSVSWYQQTPGQGLQFLFEYFSETQRNKGNFPGRFSGRQFSNSRSEMNVSTLELGDSALYLCASSLVLAGANEQFFGPGTRLTVL.

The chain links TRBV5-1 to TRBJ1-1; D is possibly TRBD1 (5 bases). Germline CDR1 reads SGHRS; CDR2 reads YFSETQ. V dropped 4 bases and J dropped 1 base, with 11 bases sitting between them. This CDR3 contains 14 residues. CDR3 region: CASSHRTGNTEAFF. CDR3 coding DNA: TGCGCCAGCAGCCACAGGACGGGGAACACTGAAGCTTTCTTT.

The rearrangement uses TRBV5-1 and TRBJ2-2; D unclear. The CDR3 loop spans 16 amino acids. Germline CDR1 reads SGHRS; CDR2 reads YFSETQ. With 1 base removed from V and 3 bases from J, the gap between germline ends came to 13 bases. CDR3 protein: CASSLIAATYTGELFF. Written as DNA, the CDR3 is TGCGCCAGCAGCTTGATTGCGGCGACTTACACCGGGGAGCTGTTTTTT. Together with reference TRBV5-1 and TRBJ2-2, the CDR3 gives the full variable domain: KAGVTQTPRYLIKTRGQQVTLSCSPISGHRSVSWYQQTPGQGLQFLFEYFSETQRNKGNFPGRFSGRQFSNSRSEMNVSTLELGDSALYLCASSLIAATYTGELFFGEGSRLTVL.

In DNA, the CDR3 is TGTGCCAGCAGCGTCGGGACAGGGGGCACTGAAGCTTTCTTT. Residues: CASSVGTGGTEAFF. The chain joins TRBV2 to TRBJ1-1, with TRBD1 identical over 11 bases. The CDR3 is made up of 14 amino acids. Losses at the gene ends were 6 bases for V and 4 bases for J; bases not matched to a gene: 4. Per germline, CDR1 SNHLY and CDR2 FYNNEI.

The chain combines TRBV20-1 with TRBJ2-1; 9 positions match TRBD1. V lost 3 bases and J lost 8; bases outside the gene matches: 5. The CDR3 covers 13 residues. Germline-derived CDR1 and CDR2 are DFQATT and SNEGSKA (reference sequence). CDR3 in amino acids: CSASRQGVDEQFF. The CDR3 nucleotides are TGCAGTGCTAGTAGACAGGGGGTGGATGAGCAGTTCTTC.

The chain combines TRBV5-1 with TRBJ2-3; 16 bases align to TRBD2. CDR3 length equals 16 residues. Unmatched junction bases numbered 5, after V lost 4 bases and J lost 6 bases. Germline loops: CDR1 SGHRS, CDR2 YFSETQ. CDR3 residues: CASSTGLAGGRDTQYF. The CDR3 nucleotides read TGCGCCAGCAGCACGGGACTAGCGGGAGGGAGGGATACGCAGTATTTT.

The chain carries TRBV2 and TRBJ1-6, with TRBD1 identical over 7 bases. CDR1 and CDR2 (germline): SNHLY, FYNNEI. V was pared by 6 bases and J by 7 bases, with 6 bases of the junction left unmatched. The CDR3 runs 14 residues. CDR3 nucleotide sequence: TGTGCCAGCAGATGGGACAGCCAGAATTCACCCCTCCACTTT. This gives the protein CASRWDSQNSPLHF. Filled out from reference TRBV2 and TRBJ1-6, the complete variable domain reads EPEVTQTPSHQVTQMGQEVILRCVPISNHLYFYWYRQILGQKVEFLVSFYNNEISEKSEIFDDQFSVERPDGSNFTLKIRSTKLEDSAMYFCASRWDSQNSPLHFGNGTRLTVT.

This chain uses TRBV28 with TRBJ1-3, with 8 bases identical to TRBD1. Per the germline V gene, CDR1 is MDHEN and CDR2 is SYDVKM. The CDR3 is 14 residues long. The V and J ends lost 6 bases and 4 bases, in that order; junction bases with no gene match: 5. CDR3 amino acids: CASRNTGGGNTIYF. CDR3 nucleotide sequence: TGTGCCAGCAGGAACACAGGGGGAGGAAACACCATATATTTT. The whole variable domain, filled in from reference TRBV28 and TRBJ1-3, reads DVKVTQSSRYLVKRTGEKVFLECVQDMDHENMFWYRQDPGLGLRLIYFSYDVKMKEKGDIPEGYSVSREKKERFSLILESASTNQTSMYLCASRNTGGGNTIYFGEGSWLTVV.

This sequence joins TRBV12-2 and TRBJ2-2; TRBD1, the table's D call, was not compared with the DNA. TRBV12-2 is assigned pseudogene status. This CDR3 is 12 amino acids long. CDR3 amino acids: CADGTGVRELFF. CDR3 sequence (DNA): TGTGCGGACGGGACAGGGGTGCGGGAGCTGTTTTTT.

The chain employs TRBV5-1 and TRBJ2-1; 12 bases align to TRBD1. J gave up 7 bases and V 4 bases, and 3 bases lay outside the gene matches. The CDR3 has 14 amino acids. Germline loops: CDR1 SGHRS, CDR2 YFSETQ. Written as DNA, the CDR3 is TGCGCCAGCAGCCTGGGACAGGGGGCGAATGAGCAGTTCTTC. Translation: CASSLGQGANEQFF.

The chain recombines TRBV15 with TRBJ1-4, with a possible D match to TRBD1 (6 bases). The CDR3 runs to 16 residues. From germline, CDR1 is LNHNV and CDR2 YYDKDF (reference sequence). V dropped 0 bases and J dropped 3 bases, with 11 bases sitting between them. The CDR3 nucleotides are TGTGCCACCAGCAGAGACCGTGGACAGCCTAATGAAAAACTGTTTTTT. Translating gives CATSRDRGQPNEKLFF.

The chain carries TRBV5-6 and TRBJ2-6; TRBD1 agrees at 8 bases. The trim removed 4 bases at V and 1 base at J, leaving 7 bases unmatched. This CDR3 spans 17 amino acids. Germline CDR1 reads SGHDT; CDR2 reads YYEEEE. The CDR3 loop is CASSPTTGASGANVLTF. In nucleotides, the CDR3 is TGTGCCAGCAGCCCAACGACAGGGGCGTCTGGGGCCAACGTCCTGACTTTC.

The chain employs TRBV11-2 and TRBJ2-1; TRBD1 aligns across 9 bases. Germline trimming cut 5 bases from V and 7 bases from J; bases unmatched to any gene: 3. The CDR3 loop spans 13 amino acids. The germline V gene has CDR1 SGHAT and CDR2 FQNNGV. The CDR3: CASSQGQGNEQFF. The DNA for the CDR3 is TGTGCCAGCAGCCAAGGACAGGGGAATGAGCAGTTCTTC.

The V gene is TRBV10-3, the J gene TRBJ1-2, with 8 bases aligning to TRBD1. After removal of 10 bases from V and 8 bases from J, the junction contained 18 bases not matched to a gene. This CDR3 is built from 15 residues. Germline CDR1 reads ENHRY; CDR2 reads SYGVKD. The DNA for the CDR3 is TGTGCCACCCGCGGGACAGGAAACTACTTTGGCGGCTACACCTTC. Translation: CATRGTGNYFGGYTF.

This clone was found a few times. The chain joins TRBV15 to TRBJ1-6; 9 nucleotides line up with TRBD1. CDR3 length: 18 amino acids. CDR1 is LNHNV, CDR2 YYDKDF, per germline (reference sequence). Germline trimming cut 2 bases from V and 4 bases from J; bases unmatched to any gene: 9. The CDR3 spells CATSRKNLGQGYNSPLHF. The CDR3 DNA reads TGTGCCACCAGCAGAAAAAACCTGGGACAGGGATATAATTCACCCCTCCACTTT.

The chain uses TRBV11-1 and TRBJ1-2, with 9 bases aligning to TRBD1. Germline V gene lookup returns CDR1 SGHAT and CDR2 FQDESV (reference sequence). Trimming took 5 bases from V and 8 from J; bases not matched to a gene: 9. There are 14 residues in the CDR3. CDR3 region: CASSTGGGGGGYTF. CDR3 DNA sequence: TGTGCCAGCAGCACAGGGGGCGGAGGTGGCGGCTACACCTTC.

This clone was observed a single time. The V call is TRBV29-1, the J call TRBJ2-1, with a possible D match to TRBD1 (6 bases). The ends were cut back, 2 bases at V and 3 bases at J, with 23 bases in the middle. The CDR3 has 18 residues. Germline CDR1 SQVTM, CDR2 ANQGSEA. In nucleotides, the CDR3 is TGCAGCGTTGAACGATCCACCCTCGGGACAAACAACTACAATGAGCAGTTCTTC. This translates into CSVERSTLGTNNYNEQFF.

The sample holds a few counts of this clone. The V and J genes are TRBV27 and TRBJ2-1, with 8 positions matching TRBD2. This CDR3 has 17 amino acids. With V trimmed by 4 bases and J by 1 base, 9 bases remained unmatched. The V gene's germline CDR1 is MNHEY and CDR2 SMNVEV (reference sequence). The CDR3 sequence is CASSSSLAGFSYNEQFF. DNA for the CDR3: TGTGCCAGCAGTTCCTCTCTAGCGGGTTTTTCCTACAATGAGCAGTTCTTC.

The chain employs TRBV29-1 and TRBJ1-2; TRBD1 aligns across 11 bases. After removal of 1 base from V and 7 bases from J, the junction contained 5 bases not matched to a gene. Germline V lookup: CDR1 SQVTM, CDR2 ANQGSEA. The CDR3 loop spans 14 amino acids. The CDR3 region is CSVEAGQGEGGYTF. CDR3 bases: TGCAGCGTTGAAGCGGGACAGGGGGAAGGTGGCTACACCTTC.

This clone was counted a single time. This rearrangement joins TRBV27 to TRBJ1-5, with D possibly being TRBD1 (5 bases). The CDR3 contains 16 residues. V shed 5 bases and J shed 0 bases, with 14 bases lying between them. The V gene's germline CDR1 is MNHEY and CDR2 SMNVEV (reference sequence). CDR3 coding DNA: TGTGCCAGCAGTCCCTCGCGGCAGGGTAGCAATCAGCCCCAGCATTTT. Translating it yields CASSPSRQGSNQPQHF.

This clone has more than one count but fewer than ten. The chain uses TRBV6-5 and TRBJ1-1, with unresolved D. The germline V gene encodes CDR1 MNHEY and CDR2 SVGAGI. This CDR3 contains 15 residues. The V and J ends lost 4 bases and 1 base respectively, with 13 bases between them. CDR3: CASSWSFPRNTEAFF. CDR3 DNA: TGTGCCAGCAGTTGGAGTTTCCCTAGGAACACTGAAGCTTTCTTT.